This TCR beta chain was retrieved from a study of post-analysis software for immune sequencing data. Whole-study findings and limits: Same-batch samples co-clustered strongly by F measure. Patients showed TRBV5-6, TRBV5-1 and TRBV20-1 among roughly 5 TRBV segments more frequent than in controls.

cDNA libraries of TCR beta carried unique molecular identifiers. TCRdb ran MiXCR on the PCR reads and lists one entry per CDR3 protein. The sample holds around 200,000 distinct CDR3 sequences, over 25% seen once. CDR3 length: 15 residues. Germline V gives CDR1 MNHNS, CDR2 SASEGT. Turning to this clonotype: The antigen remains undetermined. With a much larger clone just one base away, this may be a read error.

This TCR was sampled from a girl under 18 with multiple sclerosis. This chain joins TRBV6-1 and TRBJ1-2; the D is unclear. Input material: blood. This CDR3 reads CANSEASGGRDGYTF. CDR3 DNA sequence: TGTGCCAACAGTGAAGCTTCGGGAGGACGGGATGGCTACACCTTC.